A selection of T cell receptor beta chains follows, all from one sample in a study of cytomegalovirus exposure and HLA in healthy donors. Here immunoSEQ multiplex PCR was the method, and the copy in TCRdb shows in-frame clones only, minus some. The table lists some 150,000 clones, roughly 64% of them singletons. Sample: PBMCs. These TCRs come from a woman aged 25 to 39 in good health and CMV-seropositive. CDR3s include the opening cysteine and the closing phenylalanine or tryptophan. The D gene is left open where the match is weak. Clone size is stated in some rows and not others, as once, few, many or a class when expanded.

NA,TRBJ2-7,NA,TRBV30,TGTGCCTGGGGCCTTGGGGACACCACCTCCCACGAGCAGTACTTC,CAWGLGDTTSHEQYF
few,TRBJ2-3,NA,TRBV14,TGTGCCAGCAGCCGCGATCACACGCAGTATTTT,CASSRDHTQYF
NA,TRBJ2-1,TRBD1,TRBV7-7,TGTGCTAGCAGCCAAGACAGGGCCAATGAGCAGTTCTTC,CASSQDRANEQFF
once,TRBJ1-2,NA,TRBV7-9,TGTGCCAGCAGCTTACAATCCAGGGACTATGGCTACACCTTC,CASSLQSRDYGYTF
NA,TRBJ2-7,NA,TRBV7-2,TGTGCCAGCAGCTTAACTAAAACCTACGAGCAGTACTTC,CASSLTKTYEQYF
NA,TRBJ2-2,NA,TRBV5-1,TGCGCCAGCAGCTTGGCCAGGTTCACCGGGGAGCTGTTTTTT,CASSLARFTGELFF
few,TRBJ1-5,NA,TRBV21-1,TGTGCCAGCATCCAGGGACAGCCAAATCAGCCCCAGCATTTT,CASIQGQPNQPQHF
NA,TRBJ2-6,TRBD1,TRBV7-8,TGTGCCAGCAGCTTAGAGAGGACAGGGCGGCCTGGGGCCAACGTCCTGACTTTC,CASSLERTGRPGANVLTF
NA,TRBJ1-2,NA,TRBV27,TGTGCCAGCAGTTTCGGGTCCACTTATGGCTACACCTTC,CASSFGSTYGYTF
NA,TRBJ1-2,TRBD1,TRBV6-5,TGTGCCAGCAGTACCCGGGACAGGGGTGGCTACACCTTC,CASSTRDRGGYTF
few,TRBJ1-1,TRBD1,TRBV27,TGTGCCAGCAGTTCGACAGGGGGCTGGACTGAAGCTTTCTTT,CASSSTGGWTEAFF
NA,TRBJ1-1,NA,TRBV14,TGTGCCAGCAGCCCCCGTTCGGGGATAAACACTGAAGCTTTCTTT,CASSPRSGINTEAFF
NA,TRBJ2-3,TRBD2,TRBV5-1,TGCGCCAGCAGCTCTACTAGCGGGAGGAAAACAGATACGCAGTATTTT,CASSSTSGRKTDTQYF
few,TRBJ2-5,NA,TRBV30,TGTGCCTGGAGTCCTGGACAGTTGCGAGAGACCCAGTACTTC,CAWSPGQLRETQYF
NA,TRBJ1-5,NA,TRBV27,TGTGCCAGCAGTTACGAGGGATATAGCAATCAGCCCCAGCATTTT,CASSYEGYSNQPQHF
NA,TRBJ1-1,TRBD1,TRBV18,TGTGCCAGCTCACCAGGACAGGGGGCTTTCTTT,CASSPGQGAFF
few,TRBJ1-2,TRBD1,TRBV10-3,TGTGCCATCAGTACAACAGGGGGCTATGGCTACACCTTC,CAISTTGGYGYTF
few,TRBJ2-3,NA,TRBV7-7,TGTGCTAGCAGCCCCTCGGGGGGCACAGATACGCAGTATTTT,CASSPSGGTDTQYF
NA,TRBJ1-1,NA,TRBV9,TGTGCCAGCAGCGCGCTAAGGGGACAACTGAACACTGAAGCTTTCTTT,CASSALRGQLNTEAFF